This entry lists 7 T cell receptor beta chains sequenced from one sample in a study of CDR3 diversity in severe acne. TCRdb reprocessed the PCR reads via MiXCR and lists one record per CDR3 protein. This sample has around 91,000 distinct CDR3 sequences; 51% occur once, and the top ten carry roughly an eighth. The sample consisted of blood. The source of these receptors is a male donor in good health, without acne.

This clonotype was found many times. V gene TRBV11-2 combines with J gene TRBJ1-4; no clear D gene. Trimming cost V 3 bases and J 0 bases, with 11 bases left between them. The CDR3 spans 16 residues. Looked up from germline, CDR1 is SGHAT and CDR2 is FQNNGV. The CDR3 protein is CASSLKIGTTNEKLFF. The CDR3 DNA reads TGTGCCAGCAGCTTGAAAATCGGGACAACTAATGAAAAACTGTTTTTT. Full variable domain (rest looked up from reference TRBV11-2 and TRBJ1-4): EAGVAQSPRYKIIEKRQSVAFWCNPISGHATLYWYQQILGQGPKLLIQFQNNGVVDDSQLPKDRFSAERLKGVDSTLKIQPAKLEDSAVYLCASSLKIGTTNEKLFFGSGTQLSVL.

This clonotype has at least ten counts. CDR3 DNA: TGTGCCAGCAGTTACGCATGGGCAGGTACGCAGTATTTT. Its protein product is CASSYAWAGTQYF. V is TRBV28 and J is TRBJ2-3; no reliable D call. The CDR3 has 13 amino acids. Trimming shortened V by 4 bases and J by 8 bases, and 13 bases separated the two germline ends. Germline V gene lookup returns CDR1 MDHEN and CDR2 SYDVKM.

V and J are TRBV20-1 and TRBJ2-7; 7 bases align to TRBD2. The CDR3 loop spans 15 amino acids. V lost 6 bases to trimming and J lost 0 bases; unmatched junction nucleotides: 11. Germline V CDR1 and CDR2: DFQATT, SNEGSKA (reference sequence). CDR3 nucleotides: TGCAGTGCATCCCCAGCGGGGATATGCTCCTACGAGCAGTACTTC. Translated, it gives CSASPAGICSYEQYF.

Only a few counts were recorded for this clonotype. The V call is TRBV7-9, the J call TRBJ1-1; the D is unclear. The V end was cut by 5 bases, the J end by 6 bases, with 13 bases between. Germline V gene sequence: CDR1 SEHNR, CDR2 FQNEAQ (reference sequence). The CDR3 sequence is 13 residues long. In DNA form, the CDR3 reads TGTGCCAGCAGCCCCCAGGATATCCCTGAAGCTTTCTTT. Its translation is CASSPQDIPEAFF.

This clonotype has at least ten counts. The rearrangement links TRBV28 to TRBJ1-3; no firm D call. The germline V gene has CDR1 MDHEN and CDR2 SYDVKM. The V end was cut by 9 bases, the J end by 4 bases, with 7 bases between. CDR3 length equals 11 residues. CDR3 nucleotide sequence: TGTGCCAGTACACCCGGAAACACCATATATTTT. This sequence encodes CASTPGNTIYF. Full variable domain (remainder filled in from reference TRBV28 and TRBJ1-3): DVKVTQSSRYLVKRTGEKVFLECVQDMDHENMFWYRQDPGLGLRLIYFSYDVKMKEKGDIPEGYSVSREKKERFSLILESASTNQTSMYLCASTPGNTIYFGEGSWLTVV.

The sample holds one count of this clonotype. The limits of the CDR3 on the DNA are not certain, so only TCRdb's listed CDR3 is given. J is TRBJ2-7 and V is TRBV5-1; the listed D gene, TRBD1, was not tested against the DNA. Germline-derived CDR1 and CDR2 are SGHRS and YFSETQ. The CDR3 extends over 21 residues, inclusive of both ends. This CDR3 is CASSFYICSARKTGVTYEQYF.

To note about this clonotype: Relative to the germline gene, one junction end is altered; a read error may explain this. The chain uses TRBV28 and TRBJ2-7; D not resolved. The CDR3 consists of 10 residues. Germline loops: CDR1 MDHEN, CDR2 SYDVKM. CDR3 coding DNA: TGTGCCAGCAGTTTTCGTGACCAGAACTTC. This codes for CASSFRDQNF.